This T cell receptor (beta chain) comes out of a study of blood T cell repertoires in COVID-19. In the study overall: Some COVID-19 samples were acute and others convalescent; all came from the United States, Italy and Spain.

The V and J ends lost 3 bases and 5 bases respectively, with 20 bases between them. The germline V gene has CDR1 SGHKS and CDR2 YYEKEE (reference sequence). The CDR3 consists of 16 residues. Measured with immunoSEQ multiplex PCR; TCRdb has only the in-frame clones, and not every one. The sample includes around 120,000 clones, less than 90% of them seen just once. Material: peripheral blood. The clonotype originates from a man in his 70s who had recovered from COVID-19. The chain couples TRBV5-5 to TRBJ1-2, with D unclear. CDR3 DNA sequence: TGTGCCAGCAGCTCACGAGCGGACGGGAACCTATATGGCTACACCTTC. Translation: CASSSRADGNLYGYTF.